This T cell receptor (beta chain) comes out of a study of early T cells in non-severe SARS-CoV-2 infection. Molecules of cDNA were individually given unique molecular identifiers that were attached to them. TCRdb re-analysed the 5' RACE reads in MiXCR, keeping a single row per CDR3 protein. The table lists around 80,000 distinct CDR3 sequences, around 13% of them singletons. Deletions cut 7 bases from V and 2 bases from J, with 11 bases between. In germline, CDR1 is SNHLY, CDR2 FYNNEI. The CDR3 is 13 residues long. The sequenced material came from whole blood. The origin of this receptor is an adult who was a healthcare worker with PCR-confirmed SARS-CoV-2 infection or an uninfected control (not recorded which). V gene TRBV2 combines with J gene TRBJ1-2, with D tentatively TRBD1 (6 bases). The DNA of the CDR3 is TGTGCCAGCACTGATACAGGGAACTATGGCTACACCTTC. Translated, it gives CASTDTGNYGYTF. Full variable domain (remainder filled in from reference TRBV2 and TRBJ1-2): EPEVTQTPSHQVTQMGQEVILRCVPISNHLYFYWYRQILGQKVEFLVSFYNNEISEKSEIFDDQFSVERPDGSNFTLKIRSTKLEDSAMYFCASTDTGNYGYTFGSGTRLTVV.